Listed below are T cell receptor beta chains from one sample, sequenced in a study of blood T cell repertoires in COVID-19. Clones were sequenced by immunoSEQ multiplex PCR, and TCRdb holds only the in-frame ones, with some missing. The data hold roughly 220,000 clones, with roughly 89% observed a single time. Material: PBMCs or T cells enriched from blood (not recorded which). The receptors stem from a woman aged 40-49 years with acute COVID-19. The CDR3 runs from the conserved cysteine through the conserved F or W. Fields, in order: D gene, V gene, clone size, J gene, CDR3 protein, CDR3 DNA. A D gene is named only where the DNA matches it firmly. Rows may omit the clone size; those that give it use once, few, many or a size class.

>.|TRBV4-3|.|TRBJ1-1
CASSQGPFAEAFF
TGCGCCAGCAGCCAAGGTCCGTTCGCTGAAGCTTTCTTT
>TRBD1|TRBV12-5|.|TRBJ2-1
CASAKGQGKQFF
TGTGCTAGTGCTAAGGGACAGGGTAAGCAGTTCTTC
>TRBD1|TRBV5-4|once|TRBJ2-7
CASSQATGGAGYEQYF
TGTGCCAGCAGCCAAGCGACAGGGGGCGCAGGTTACGAGCAGTACTTC
>TRBD1|TRBV13|.|TRBJ1-2
CASSLALRDRGRNYGYTF
TGTGCCAGCAGCTTAGCCCTAAGGGACAGGGGGAGGAACTATGGCTACACCTTC
>.|TRBV6-5|.|TRBJ1-5
CASSHVGGRAQHF
TGTGCCAGCAGTCATGTTGGGGGGAGGGCCCAGCATTTT
>TRBD1|TRBV18|.|TRBJ1-1
CASSPRQGDTEAFF
TGTGCCAGCTCACCGAGACAGGGGGACACTGAAGCTTTCTTT
>TRBD1|TRBV27|once|TRBJ1-5
CASSSLTGVGKHQPQHF
TGTGCCAGCAGTTCTCTTACAGGGGTAGGGAAACATCAGCCCCAGCATTTT
>.|TRBV29-1|.|TRBJ1-2
CSGGYDYGYTF
TGCAGCGGAGGTTATGACTATGGCTACACCTTC
>.|TRBV9|.|TRBJ1-2
CASSVGQQRNYGYTF
TGTGCCAGCAGCGTAGGACAGCAAAGGAACTATGGCTACACCTTC
>.|TRBV19|.|TRBJ1-5
CASRPTTGSNQPQHF
TGTGCCAGTAGACCAACGACCGGGAGCAATCAGCCCCAGCATTTT
>.|TRBV18|.|TRBJ1-1
CASSPSLNTEAFF
TGTGCCAGCTCACCGTCATTGAACACTGAAGCTTTCTTT
>TRBD2|TRBV9|.|TRBJ2-6
CASSEPRREASGANVLTF
TGTGCCAGCAGCGAGCCTCGCCGGGAGGCCTCTGGGGCCAACGTCCTGACTTTC
>.|TRBV7-9|once|TRBJ1-4
CASSLADSNLREKLFF
TGTGCCAGCAGCTTAGCGGACAGCAATCTTCGGGAAAAACTGTTTTTT
>.|TRBV9|many|TRBJ1-2
CASSGNSGDEDNFGYTF
TGTGCCAGCAGCGGTAATTCCGGGGATGAAGACAATTTTGGCTACACCTTC
>TRBD2|TRBV2|.|TRBJ2-3
CASTAIAGGFLDTQYF
TGTGCCAGCACTGCCATAGCGGGGGGGTTCCTAGATACGCAGTATTTT
>TRBD1|TRBV5-1|.|TRBJ2-1
CATTEGQGPTGEQFF
TGCGCCACCACAGAGGGACAGGGCCCGACTGGAGAGCAGTTCTTC
>TRBD1|TRBV2|.|TRBJ1-2
CASRPSGTGSGYTF
TGTGCCAGCAGACCGTCCGGGACAGGGAGTGGCTACACCTTC
>.|TRBV9|.|TRBJ1-1
CASSVGRNTEAFF
TGTGCCAGCAGCGTAGGCAGAAACACTGAAGCTTTCTTT
>.|TRBV5-5|once|TRBJ1-5
CASSIGRGNQPQHF
TGTGCCAGCAGCATTGGGAGGGGCAATCAGCCCCAGCATTTT
>.|TRBV9|few|TRBJ2-1
CASSVTEGEQFF
TGTGCCAGCAGCGTAACGGAGGGAGAGCAGTTCTTC
>.|TRBV7-2|.|TRBJ1-3
CASTRKGANTIYF
TGTGCCAGCACCAGAAAAGGGGCAAACACCATATATTTT
>TRBD1|TRBV7-2|.|TRBJ1-1
CASSLYRDRAGTEAFF
TGTGCCAGCAGCCTGTACCGGGACAGGGCTGGAACTGAAGCTTTCTTT
>.|TRBV12-3/TRBV12-4|.|TRBJ1-2
CASSARGGYTF
TGTGCCAGCAGCGCCAGGGGCGGCTACACCTTC
>.|TRBV19|.|TRBJ2-2
CASSNSRQGYTGELFF
TGTGCCAGTAGTAATTCTAGGCAGGGTTACACCGGGGAGCTGTTTTTT
>TRBD1|TRBV18|.|TRBJ1-1
CASSPPGTGTEAFF
TGTGCCAGCTCACCCCCCGGGACAGGCACTGAAGCTTTCTTT
>TRBD1|TRBV19|.|TRBJ1-1
CASTQGAGTEAFF
TGTGCCAGTACACAGGGGGCTGGTACTGAAGCTTTCTTT
>.|TRBV7-6|.|TRBJ1-1
CASSLAGQMNTEAFF
TGTGCCAGCAGCTTAGCTGGACAGATGAACACTGAAGCTTTCTTT
>TRBD1|TRBV5-1|.|TRBJ1-4
CASSSGTGEEKLFF
TGCGCCAGCAGCTCGGGGACAGGTGAAGAAAAACTGTTTTTT
>.|TRBV19|.|TRBJ1-2
CASSPGLGGVYGYTF
TGTGCCAGTAGTCCCGGACTGGGGGGAGTCTATGGCTACACCTTC
>TRBD1|TRBV19|.|TRBJ1-2
CASKGQGADGYTF
TGTGCCAGTAAGGGACAGGGAGCTGACGGCTACACCTTC
>.|TRBV6-5|.|TRBJ1-1
CASSKAMNTEAFF
TGTGCCAGCAGCAAAGCGATGAACACTGAAGCTTTCTTT
>.|TRBV7-9|.|TRBJ2-7
CASSLNYEQYF
TGTGCCAGCAGCCTTAACTACGAGCAGTACTTC
>.|TRBV21-1|.|TRBJ1-6
CASSKSDGGNSKSPLHF
TGTGCCAGCAGCAAAAGCGATGGCGGCAACTCAAAATCACCCCTCCACTTT
>.|TRBV6-5|.|TRBJ1-4
CASRGHLSNEKLFF
TGTGCCAGCAGGGGGCATTTGTCTAATGAAAAACTGTTTTTT
>TRBD2|TRBV4-3|.|TRBJ2-7
CASSHSKLAGGAEQYF
TGCGCCAGCAGCCACAGTAAGCTAGCGGGGGGGGCCGAGCAGTACTTC
>.|TRBV7-2|.|TRBJ2-2
CASSPGQPPTGELFF
TGTGCCAGCAGCCCGGGACAACCACCCACCGGGGAGCTGTTTTTT
>TRBD1|TRBV11-3|.|TRBJ2-2
CASSFDRAGELFF
TGTGCCAGCAGCTTCGACAGGGCCGGGGAGCTGTTTTTT
>TRBD1|TRBV29-1|.|TRBJ1-1
CSVESPGQGSVNTEAFF
TGCAGCGTTGAGTCTCCGGGACAGGGATCGGTGAACACTGAAGCTTTCTTT
>.|TRBV2|.|TRBJ1-2
CASSEVPNGYTF
TGTGCCAGCAGTGAAGTACCTAATGGCTACACCTTC
>.|TRBV7-9|.|TRBJ1-1
CASSFDRPNTEAFF
TGTGCCAGCAGCTTCGACAGACCGAACACTGAAGCTTTCTTT
>.|TRBV20-1|.|TRBJ1-6
CSASGGSGPLHF
TGCAGTGCTAGTGGCGGGTCGGGACCCCTCCACTTT
>.|TRBV3-1/TRBV3-2|.|TRBJ1-1
CASSHSRGTEAFF
TGTGCCAGCAGCCACTCCAGGGGCACTGAAGCTTTCTTT
>.|TRBV9|.|TRBJ1-2
CASSVTQFQYTF
TGTGCCAGCAGCGTTACCCAGTTTCAATACACCTTC